The sequence of this T cell receptor beta chain was determined in a study of cytomegalovirus exposure and HLA in healthy donors. This CDR3 spans 15 amino acids. The V and J ends lost 0 bases and 3 bases respectively, with 13 bases between them. Per the germline V gene, CDR1 is SGHDT and CDR2 is YYEEEE. PCR used 60 Vbeta primers and 13 Jbeta primers. The protocol was immunoSEQ multiplex PCR, while the TCRdb copy is restricted to in-frame clones and leaves out a portion. This sample has more than 85,000 clones, with 79% found just once. This TCR derives from a male donor in good health and CMV-seropositive. This chain joins TRBV5-6 and TRBJ2-7; D possibly corresponds to TRBD1 (5 bases). What was sequenced was PBMCs. Here the CDR3 reads CASSLGAGLDYEQYF. The CDR3 DNA is TGTGCCAGCAGCTTGGGGGCAGGGTTGGACTACGAGCAGTACTTC.